This T cell receptor (beta chain) was sequenced in a study of blood T cell repertoires in COVID-19. Study in general: Donors in the United States, Italy and Spain gave samples during acute or convalescent COVID-19.

Authors' analysis steps: Using reference gene primer amplification, nucleated cell counts were estimated. The protocol was immunoSEQ multiplex PCR, while the TCRdb copy is restricted to in-frame clones and leaves out a portion. The V and J calls and clone size come from that table; D and trimming were worked out from the DNA. The table lists hundreds of thousands of clones, about 91% of them singletons. The CDR3 covers 14 residues. The ends were cut back, 4 bases at V and 2 bases at J, with 14 bases in the middle. CDR1 and CDR2 from the germline V gene are SQVTM and ANQGSEA. In Cohort 3, a recovered donor had either two negative PCRs, clearance, or symptom resolution.

The specimen sequenced was PBMCs or T cells enriched from blood (not recorded which). The chain joins TRBV29-1 to TRBJ2-5; D is perhaps TRBD1 (7 bases). This clonotype was sampled from a woman in her thirties or forties who had recovered from COVID-19. This CDR3 reads CSVGGGGRQETQYF. DNA of the CDR3: TGCAGCGTTGGCGGAGGGGGCAGGCAAGAGACCCAGTACTTC.